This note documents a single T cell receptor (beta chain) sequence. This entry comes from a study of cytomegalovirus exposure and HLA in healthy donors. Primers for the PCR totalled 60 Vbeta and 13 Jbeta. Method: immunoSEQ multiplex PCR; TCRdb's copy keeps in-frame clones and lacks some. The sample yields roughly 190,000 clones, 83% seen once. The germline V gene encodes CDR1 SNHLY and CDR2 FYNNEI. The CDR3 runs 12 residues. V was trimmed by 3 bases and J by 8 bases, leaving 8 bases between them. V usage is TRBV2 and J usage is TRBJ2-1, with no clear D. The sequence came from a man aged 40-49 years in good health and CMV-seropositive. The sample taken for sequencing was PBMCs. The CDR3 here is CASSELVYEQFF. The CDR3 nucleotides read TGTGCCAGCAGTGAGTTAGTCTATGAGCAGTTCTTC.